The text below deals with one T cell receptor (beta chain). Its target is unknown. The data belong to a study of identical twins. Study-wide results and limits: The models gave estimates that fell short of the out-of-frame TCR alpha sharing seen in monozygotic twins.

TCRdb re-analysed the 5' RACE reads in MiXCR, keeping a single row per CDR3 protein. Among roughly 480,000 distinct CDR3 sequences listed, about 24% were seen once. This CDR3 is 16 amino acids long. The germline V gene has CDR1 KGHSH and CDR2 LQKENI. With 2 bases clipped from V and 5 bases from J, the junction kept 6 bases outside the gene matches. This sample also appeared in a second study, on T cells expressing NK-cell markers. That source adds: It is unclear if expanded NKG2C-expressing clones target HCMV antigens.

This chain joins TRBV18 and TRBJ2-7; 13 nucleotides align to TRBD2. This receptor was taken from a young woman in good health. The sequenced sample was CD4+ T cells sorted from blood. This CDR3 is CASSPGLAGEPDEQYF. The CDR3 DNA reads as TGTGCCAGCTCACCAGGACTAGCGGGAGAACCGGACGAGCAGTACTTC.